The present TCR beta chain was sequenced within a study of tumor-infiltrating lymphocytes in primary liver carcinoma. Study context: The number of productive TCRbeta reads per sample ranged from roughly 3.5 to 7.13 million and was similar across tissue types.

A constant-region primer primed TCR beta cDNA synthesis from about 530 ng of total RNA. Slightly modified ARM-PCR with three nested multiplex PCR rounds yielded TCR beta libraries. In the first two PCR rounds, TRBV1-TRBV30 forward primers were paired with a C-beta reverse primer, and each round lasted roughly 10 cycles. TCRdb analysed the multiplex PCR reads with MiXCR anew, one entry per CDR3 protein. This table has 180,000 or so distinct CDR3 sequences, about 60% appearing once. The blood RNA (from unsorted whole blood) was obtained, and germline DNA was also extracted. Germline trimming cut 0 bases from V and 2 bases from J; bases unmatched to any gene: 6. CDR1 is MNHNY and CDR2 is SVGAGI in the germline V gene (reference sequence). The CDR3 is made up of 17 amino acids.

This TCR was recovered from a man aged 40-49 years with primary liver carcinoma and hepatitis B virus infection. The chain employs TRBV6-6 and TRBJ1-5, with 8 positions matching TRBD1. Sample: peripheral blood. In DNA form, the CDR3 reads TGTGCCAGCAGTTACTCGGGCCGGACAGGGTGCAATCAGCCCCAGCATTTT. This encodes CASSYSGRTGCNQPQHF.